A selection of T cell receptor beta chains follows, all from one sample in a study of blood T cell repertoires in COVID-19. Produced via immunoSEQ multiplex PCR; TCRdb's table is partial and in-frame only. Of 160,000 or so clones listed, approximately 75% were seen once; the top ten hold about a tenth. What was sequenced was peripheral blood. The origin of the receptors is a human donor in a cohort sampled during active COVID-19. Both conserved end residues are part of each CDR3. The D gene is left open where the match is weak. Clone sizes are given selectively: once, few, many, or a class where the clone is expanded.

clone_size,j_call,v_call,d_call,cdr3_aa,cdr3_nt
NA,TRBJ2-5,TRBV7-2,NA,CASSAYQETQYF,TGTGCCAGCAGCGCGTACCAAGAGACCCAGTACTTC
NA,TRBJ2-2,TRBV2,TRBD2,CASSDPSGTGELFF,TGTGCCAGCAGTGATCCTAGCGGGACCGGGGAGCTGTTTTTT
NA,TRBJ2-4,TRBV20-1,NA,CSASGLLAKNIQYF,TGCAGTGCTAGTGGTTTACTAGCCAAAAACATTCAGTACTTC
NA,TRBJ2-7,TRBV13,TRBD2,CASSVGLAGAEQYF,TGTGCCAGCAGCGTGGGACTAGCGGGAGCCGAGCAGTACTTC
NA,TRBJ1-5,TRBV7-2,TRBD1,CASSLGQGANQPQHF,TGTGCCAGCAGCTTAGGACAGGGCGCCAATCAGCCCCAGCATTTT
NA,TRBJ2-7,TRBV7-6,NA,CASSLQGGVPYEQYF,TGTGCCAGCAGCTTGCAGGGTGGGGTCCCCTACGAGCAGTACTTC
NA,TRBJ1-3,TRBV20-1,NA,CSASISSGNTIYF,TGCAGTGCTAGTATCAGCTCTGGAAACACCATATATTTT
NA,TRBJ2-7,TRBV4-1,TRBD1,CASSQTGGIYEQYF,TGCGCCAGCAGCCAGACAGGGGGCATTTACGAGCAGTACTTC
few,TRBJ2-5,TRBV28,TRBD2,CASSFSPGGGETQYF,TGTGCCAGCAGTTTCAGCCCGGGGGGTGGAGAGACCCAGTACTTC
NA,TRBJ2-1,TRBV6-5,NA,CASSYSGGEYNEQFF,TGTGCCAGCAGTTACTCAGGGGGGGAGTACAATGAGCAGTTCTTC
NA,TRBJ2-1,TRBV6-2/TRBV6-3,TRBD2,CASSRGGETYNEQFF,TGTGCCAGCAGCCGCGGGGGGGAGACCTACAATGAGCAGTTCTTC